The entry below gives a single T cell receptor beta chain sequence along with its context. Its matching antigen is unknown. The sample comes from a study of T cell repertoires in cytomegalovirus infection. About the research overall: Public TCR beta signatures marked donors with CMV infection and the matching HLA.

TCRdb reprocessed the reads with MiXCR, giving one entry per CDR3 protein. The table has about 740,000 distinct CDR3 sequences, roughly a third seen once. Findings and caveats of the study: The ex vivo response was dominated by HLA-C-restricted CMV-specific TCR beta clonotypes. Cumulative public TCR beta family frequency identified CMV carriers with the relevant HLA.

This CDR3 contains 13 residues. Looked up from germline, CDR1 is MNHNS and CDR2 is SASEGT. V was pared by 6 bases and J by 4 bases, with 12 bases between. This TCR came from a human donor in good health (CMV status not recorded). Some clones in this sample may be carry-over from other donors' samples. The chain is built from TRBV6-1 and TRBJ2-5, with a tentative D call TRBD2 (5 bases). The sample here was cultured PBMCs, taken from culture after CMV antigen stimulation. This chain's CDR3 is CASRPLAGETQYF. In DNA form, the CDR3 reads TGTGCCAGCAGGCCGCTTGCGGGAGAGACCCAGTACTTC.